This T cell receptor (beta chain) was obtained from a study of T cells after yellow fever vaccination. Study-wide context: When fractions had low cell numbers, they were prepared with SMART-Seq v4 Ultra Low Input.

To note about this clonotype: The target antigen is unknown.

CDR1 and CDR2 (germline): SNHLY, FYNNEI. After removal of 2 bases from V and 3 bases from J, the junction contained 7 bases not matched to a gene. CDR3 length: 16 residues. Study-level results: Peaking on day 5 versus 15, the secondary response was faster but weaker.

TCRdb used MiXCR to reprocess the 5' RACE reads, holding one entry per CDR3 protein. The repertoire holds about 350,000 distinct CDR3 sequences, with 9.5% to 15% as singletons. Sequenced here: CD4+ T cells sorted from PBMCs, sampled 15 days after the yellow fever booster vaccination. This receptor was identified in a man younger than 30 who received the YFV17D yellow fever vaccine. This chain joins TRBV2 and TRBJ1-3, with 7 nucleotides matching TRBD1. The CDR3 DNA sequence: TGTGCCAGCAGTGAAATACAGGGGCCGGGTGGAAACACCATATATTTT. Translation gives CASSEIQGPGGNTIYF.